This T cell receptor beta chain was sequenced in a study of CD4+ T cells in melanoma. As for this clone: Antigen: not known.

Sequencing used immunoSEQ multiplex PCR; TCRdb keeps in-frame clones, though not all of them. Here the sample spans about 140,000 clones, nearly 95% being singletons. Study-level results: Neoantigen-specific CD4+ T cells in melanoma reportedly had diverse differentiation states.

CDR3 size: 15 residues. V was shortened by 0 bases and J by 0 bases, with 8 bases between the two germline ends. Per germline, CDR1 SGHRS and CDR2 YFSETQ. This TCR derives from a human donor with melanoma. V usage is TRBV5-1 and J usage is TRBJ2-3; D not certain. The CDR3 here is CASSLEGPSTDTQYF. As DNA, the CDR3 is TGCGCCAGCAGCTTGGAAGGACCAAGCACAGATACGCAGTATTTT. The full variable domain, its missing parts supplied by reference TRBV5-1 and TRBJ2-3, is KAGVTQTPRYLIKTRGQQVTLSCSPISGHRSVSWYQQTPGQGLQFLFEYFSETQRNKGNFPGRFSGRQFSNSRSEMNVSTLELGDSALYLCASSLEGPSTDTQYFGPGTRLTVL.